The present T cell receptor beta chain was sequenced within a study of glioma-infiltrating T cells. The wider study: Before surgery, glioma patients received dexamethasone for at most six days. Whole-study findings and limits: Tissue-blood divergence was below expectation in non-neoplastic patients, above in gliomas.

The CDR3 has 16 amino acids. Germline assignment: CDR1 KGHDR and CDR2 SFDVKD. Germline trimming cut 2 bases from V and 5 bases from J; bases unmatched to any gene: 8. Only a few counts were recorded for this clonotype. What it binds is not known. Amplification of TCR alpha and beta CDR3 regions from RNA used iRepertoire nested multiplex PCR. Via MiXCR, TCRdb re-called the multiplex PCR reads, giving one row per CDR3 protein. The data show about 380,000 distinct CDR3 sequences, 41% seen once. The J gene is TRBJ2-1, the V gene TRBV24-1; 7 bases line up with TRBD2. Sample: glioma tissue, nonneoplastic brain tissue, or PBMCs (not recorded which). The sequence derives from a human donor with low-grade glioma or glioblastoma, undergoing nonglioma brain surgery, or in good health (not recorded which). DNA of the CDR3: TGTGCCACCAGTGATTACCCGGGACTAAACGACAATGAGCAGTTCTTC. It translates to CATSDYPGLNDNEQFF.